This section outlines one T cell receptor beta chain sequence together with its context. Its antigen is not known. Repertoires were generated with immunoSEQ multiplex PCR, while TCRdb's copy carries only in-frame clones and drops some. The data hold approximately 130,000 clones, with 85% observed a single time. The data are from a study of cytomegalovirus exposure and HLA in healthy donors. Study context: The same platform as the 650 to 700 first-cohort repertoires was used for the roughly 130 validation repertoires, a later analysis reported.

The CDR3 runs 11 residues. Germline V lookup: CDR1 GTSNPN, CDR2 SVGIG (reference sequence). V lost 8 bases, J lost 3 bases, and 0 bases stayed unmatched. Overall study findings and caveats: First-cohort TCR clusters tended to co-occur in the 130 or so validation repertoires, a later analysis found. The authors enumerated roughly 160 TCR beta chains as linked to cytomegalovirus. Whilst most TCR sequences proved rare, a subset of public TCRs occurred across many donors.

The sequence derives from a woman aged 25 to 39 in good health and CMV-seronegative. The chain couples TRBV30 to TRBJ1-1; TRBD1 aligns across 10 bases. Sequencing was done on a sample of PBMCs. CDR3 residues: CAGTGDTEAFF. In nucleotides, the CDR3 is TGTGCCGGGACAGGGGACACTGAAGCTTTCTTT.